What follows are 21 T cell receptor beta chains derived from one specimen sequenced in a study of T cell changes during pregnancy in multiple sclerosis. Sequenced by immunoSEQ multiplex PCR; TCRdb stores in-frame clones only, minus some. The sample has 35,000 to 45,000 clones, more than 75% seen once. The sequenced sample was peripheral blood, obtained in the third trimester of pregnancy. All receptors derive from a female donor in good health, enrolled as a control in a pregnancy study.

In DNA, the CDR3 is TGCGCCAGCAGCCAAGAACCGCTAGCGGAGACACAAGAGACCCAGTACTTC. This sequence encodes CASSQEPLAETQETQYF. The chain uses TRBV4-1 and TRBJ2-5; TRBD2 matches 7 bases. Germline-derived CDR1 and CDR2 are MGHRA and YSYEKL. There are 17 residues in the CDR3. The V segment lost 0 bases and the J segment 2 bases; nucleotides outside the gene matches: 9.

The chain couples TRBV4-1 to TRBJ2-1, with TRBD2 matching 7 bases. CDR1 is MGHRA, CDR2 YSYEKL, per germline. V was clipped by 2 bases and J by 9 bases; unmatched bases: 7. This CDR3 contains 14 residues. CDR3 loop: CASSQPRRESEQFF. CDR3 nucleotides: TGCGCCAGCAGCCAACCAAGGCGGGAGTCTGAGCAGTTCTTC.

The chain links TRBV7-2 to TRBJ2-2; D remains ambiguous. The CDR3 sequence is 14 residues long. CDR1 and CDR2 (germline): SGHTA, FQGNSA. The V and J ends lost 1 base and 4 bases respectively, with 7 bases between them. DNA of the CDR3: TGTGCCAGCAGCTTAGGGGCCCTCACCGGGGAGCTGTTTTTT. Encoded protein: CASSLGALTGELFF.

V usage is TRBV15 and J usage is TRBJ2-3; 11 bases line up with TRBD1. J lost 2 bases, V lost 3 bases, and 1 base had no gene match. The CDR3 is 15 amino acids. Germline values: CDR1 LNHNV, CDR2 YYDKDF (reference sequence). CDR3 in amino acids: CATSRGQGDTDTQYF. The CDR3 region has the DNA TGTGCCACCAGCAGGGGACAGGGGGACACAGATACGCAGTATTTT.

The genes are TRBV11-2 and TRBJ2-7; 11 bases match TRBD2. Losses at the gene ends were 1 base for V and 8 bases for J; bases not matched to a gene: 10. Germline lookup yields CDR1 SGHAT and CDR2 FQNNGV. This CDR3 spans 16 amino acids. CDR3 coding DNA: TGTGCCAGCAGCTTAGGCCTAGCGGGGGGCGGTAGCCAGCAGTACTTC. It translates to CASSLGLAGGGSQQYF. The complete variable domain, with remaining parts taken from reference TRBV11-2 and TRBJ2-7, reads EAGVAQSPRYKIIEKRQSVAFWCNPISGHATLYWYQQILGQGPKLLIQFQNNGVVDDSQLPKDRFSAERLKGVDSTLKIQPAKLEDSAVYLCASSLGLAGGGSQQYFGPGTRLTVT.

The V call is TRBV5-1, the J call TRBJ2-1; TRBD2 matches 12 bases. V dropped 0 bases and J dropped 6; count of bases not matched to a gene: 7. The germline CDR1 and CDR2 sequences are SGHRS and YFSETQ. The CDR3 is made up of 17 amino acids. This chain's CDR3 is CASSLGLAGGPPNEQFF. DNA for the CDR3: TGCGCCAGCAGCTTGGGCCTAGCGGGAGGGCCACCCAATGAGCAGTTCTTC.

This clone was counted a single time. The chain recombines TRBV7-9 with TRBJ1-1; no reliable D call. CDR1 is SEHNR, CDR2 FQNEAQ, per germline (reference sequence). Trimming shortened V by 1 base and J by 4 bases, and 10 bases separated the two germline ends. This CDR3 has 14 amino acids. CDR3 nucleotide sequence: TGTGCCAGCAGCTTAGTCGGTGTTGGCACTGAAGCTTTCTTT. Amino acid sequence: CASSLVGVGTEAFF.

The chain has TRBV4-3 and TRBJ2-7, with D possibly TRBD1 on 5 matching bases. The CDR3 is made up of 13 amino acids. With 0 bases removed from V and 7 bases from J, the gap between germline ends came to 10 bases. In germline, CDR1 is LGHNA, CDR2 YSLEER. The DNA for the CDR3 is TGCGCCAGCAGCCAAGACAGGGCTTTGGAGCAGTACTTC. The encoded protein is CASSQDRALEQYF.

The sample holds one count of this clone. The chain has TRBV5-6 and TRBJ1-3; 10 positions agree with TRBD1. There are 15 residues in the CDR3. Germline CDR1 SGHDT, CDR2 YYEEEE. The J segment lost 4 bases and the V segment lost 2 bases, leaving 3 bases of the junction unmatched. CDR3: CASSFDRGLGNTIYF. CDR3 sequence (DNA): TGTGCCAGCAGCTTTGACAGGGGGCTCGGAAACACCATATATTTT.

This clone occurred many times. The CDR3 DNA follows: TGTGCCAGCAGCCCCGGACAGCAATATGGCTACACCTTC. Amino acids: CASSPGQQYGYTF. The genes are TRBV5-4 and TRBJ1-2; TRBD1 is a possible D gene (6 bases). The CDR3 covers 13 residues. Looked up from germline, CDR1 is SGHNT and CDR2 is YYREEE (reference sequence). The V gene lost 4 bases and the J gene lost 5 bases, with 12 bases spanning the gap.

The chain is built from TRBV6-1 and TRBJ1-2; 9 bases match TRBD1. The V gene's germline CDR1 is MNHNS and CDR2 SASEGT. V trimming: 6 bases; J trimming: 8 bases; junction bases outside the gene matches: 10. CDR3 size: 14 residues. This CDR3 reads CASSHDRGLEGYTF. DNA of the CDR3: TGTGCCAGCAGCCATGACAGGGGGTTGGAAGGCTACACCTTC.

The CDR3 nucleotides read TGTGCCAGCAGCTTAGCTCCCCCAGCGGGGAGTTCCTACGAGCAGTACTTC. Translated, it gives CASSLAPPAGSSYEQYF. The chain is built from TRBV7-7 and TRBJ2-7; 7 nucleotides line up with TRBD2. The CDR3 totals 17 residues. The trim removed 0 bases at V and 1 base at J, leaving 9 bases unmatched. The germline CDR1 and CDR2 sequences are SSHAT and FNYEAQ (reference sequence).

Here the CDR3 DNA reads TGTGCCAGTAGTGTTCCGAGGACATGGAACACCGGGGAGCTGTTTTTT. This encodes CASSVPRTWNTGELFF. The chain has TRBV19 and TRBJ2-2, with D tentatively TRBD1 (5 bases). The CDR3 covers 16 residues. The V gene lost 5 bases and the J gene lost 1 base, with 14 bases spanning the gap. Germline CDR1 reads LNHDA; CDR2 reads SQIVND (reference sequence). The entire variable domain, with the rest obtained from reference TRBV19 and TRBJ2-2, is as follows: DGGITQSPKYLFRKEGQNVTLSCEQNLNHDAMYWYRQDPGQGLRLIYYSQIVNDFQKGDIAEGYSVSREKKESFPLTVTSAQKNPTAFYLCASSVPRTWNTGELFFGEGSRLTVL.

CDR3 in amino acids: CASSISENTEAFF. The CDR3 nucleotides are TGTGCCAGTAGTATCAGTGAGAACACTGAAGCTTTCTTT. V usage is TRBV19 and J usage is TRBJ1-1; D ambiguous. The germline V gene encodes CDR1 LNHDA and CDR2 SQIVND (reference sequence). Trimming took off 3 bases at V and 1 base at J, with 6 bases between the two ends. CDR3 length: 13 amino acids.

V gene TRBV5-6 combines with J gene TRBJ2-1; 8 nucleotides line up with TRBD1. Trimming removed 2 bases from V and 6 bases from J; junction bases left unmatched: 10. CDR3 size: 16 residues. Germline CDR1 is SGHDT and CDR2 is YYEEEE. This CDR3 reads CASSFRQGSKANEQFF. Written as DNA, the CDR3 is TGTGCCAGCAGCTTTCGACAGGGGAGTAAGGCCAATGAGCAGTTCTTC. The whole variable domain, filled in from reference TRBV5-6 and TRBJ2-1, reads DAGVTQSPTHLIKTRGQQVTLRCSPKSGHDTVSWYQQALGQGPQFIFQYYEEEERQRGNFPDRFSGHQFPNYSSELNVNALLLGDSALYLCASSFRQGSKANEQFFGPGTRLTVL.

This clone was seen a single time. CDR3 in amino acids: CSVRGGDGYGYTF. The CDR3 DNA reads as TGCAGCGTTCGGGGGGGGGACGGCTATGGCTACACCTTC. The chain recombines TRBV29-1 with TRBJ1-2; a weak D match, TRBD1 (5 bases). There are 13 residues in the CDR3. From germline, CDR1 is SQVTM and CDR2 ANQGSEA. Deletions cut 5 bases from V and 4 bases from J, with 14 bases between.

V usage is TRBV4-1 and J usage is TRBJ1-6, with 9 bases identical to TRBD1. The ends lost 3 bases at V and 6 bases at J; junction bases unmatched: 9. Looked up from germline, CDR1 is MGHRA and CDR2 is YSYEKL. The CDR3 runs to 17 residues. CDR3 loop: CASSHGPGQGPNSPLHF. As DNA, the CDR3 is TGCGCCAGCAGCCATGGTCCGGGACAGGGCCCTAATTCACCCCTCCACTTT.

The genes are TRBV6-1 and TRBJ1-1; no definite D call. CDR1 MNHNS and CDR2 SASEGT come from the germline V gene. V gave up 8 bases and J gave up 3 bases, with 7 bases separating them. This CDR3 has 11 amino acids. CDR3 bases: TGTGCCAGCCGGCGGGACACTGAAGCTTTCTTT. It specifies CASRRDTEAFF.

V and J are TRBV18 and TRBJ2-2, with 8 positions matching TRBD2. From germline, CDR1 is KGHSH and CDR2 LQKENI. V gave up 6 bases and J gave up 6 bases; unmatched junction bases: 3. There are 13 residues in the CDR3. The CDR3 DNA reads TGTGCCAGCTCCCCAGCGGGAGCCGGGGAGCTGTTTTTT. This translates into CASSPAGAGELFF.

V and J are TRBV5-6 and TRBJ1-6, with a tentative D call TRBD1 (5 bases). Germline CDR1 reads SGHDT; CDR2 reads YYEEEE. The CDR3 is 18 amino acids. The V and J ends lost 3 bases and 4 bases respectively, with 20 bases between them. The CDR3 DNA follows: TGTGCCAGCAGCTATGGCCTGGGACTCCCGTTTTATAATTCACCCCTCCACTTT. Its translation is CASSYGLGLPFYNSPLHF.

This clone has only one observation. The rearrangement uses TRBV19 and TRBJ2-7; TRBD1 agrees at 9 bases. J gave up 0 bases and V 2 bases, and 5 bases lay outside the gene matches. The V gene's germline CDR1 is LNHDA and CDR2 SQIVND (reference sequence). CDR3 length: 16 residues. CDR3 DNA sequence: TGTGCCAGTAGTATACGGGACAGGGTACCCTCCTACGAGCAGTACTTC. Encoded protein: CASSIRDRVPSYEQYF.